The clone carrying this TCR beta chain was recorded a few times. Terminally differentiated effector memory CD45RA+ cells were excluded by CCR7 positive selection of CD45RO-negative cells. The CDR3 is made up of 14 amino acids. Germline V CDR1 and CDR2: SGHAT, FQNNGV. The V and J ends lost 2 bases and 5 bases respectively, with 12 bases between them. This sample is part of a study of shared clonotypes between healthy human individuals. Data came from immunoSEQ multiplex PCR; TCRdb stores just in-frame clones and leaves some out. The data hold approximately 2,200,000 clones, with approximately 94% observed a single time.

The clonotype comes from a man between 18 and 29 years old in good health. Some clones in this sample may be carry-over from other donors' samples. This chain joins TRBV11-2 and TRBJ1-1; D remains ambiguous. Source material: naive CD8+ T cells from PBMCs. CDR3 protein: CASSLSRVGTEAFF. CDR3 DNA: TGTGCCAGCAGCTTAAGTAGAGTTGGTACTGAAGCTTTCTTT. Using reference TRBV11-2 and TRBJ1-1 for the parts outside the CDR3, the full variable domain is EAGVAQSPRYKIIEKRQSVAFWCNPISGHATLYWYQQILGQGPKLLIQFQNNGVVDDSQLPKDRFSAERLKGVDSTLKIQPAKLEDSAVYLCASSLSRVGTEAFFGQGTRLTVV.